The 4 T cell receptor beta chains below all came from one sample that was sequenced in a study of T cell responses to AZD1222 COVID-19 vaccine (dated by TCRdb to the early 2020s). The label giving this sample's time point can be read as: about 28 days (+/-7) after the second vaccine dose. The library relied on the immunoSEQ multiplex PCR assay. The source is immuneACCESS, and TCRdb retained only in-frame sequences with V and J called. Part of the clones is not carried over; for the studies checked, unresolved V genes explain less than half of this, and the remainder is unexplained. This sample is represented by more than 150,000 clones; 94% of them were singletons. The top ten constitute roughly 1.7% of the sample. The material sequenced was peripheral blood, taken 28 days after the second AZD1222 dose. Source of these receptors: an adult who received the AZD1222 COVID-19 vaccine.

The CDR3 bases are TGTGCCAGCAGCCGGGGCGGAGGGTATGGCTACACCTTC. As protein: CASSRGGGYGYTF. The V and J genes are TRBV7-3 and TRBJ1-2; a possible D gene is TRBD1 (5 bases). This CDR3 contains 13 residues. Germline values: CDR1 SGHTA, CDR2 FQGTGA. V lost 5 bases and J 5 bases, leaving 12 bases between the germline ends.

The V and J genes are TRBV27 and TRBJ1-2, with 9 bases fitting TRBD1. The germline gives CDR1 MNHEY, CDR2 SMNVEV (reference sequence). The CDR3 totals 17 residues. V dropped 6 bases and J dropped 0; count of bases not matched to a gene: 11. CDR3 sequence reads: CASSQLLQGAPNYGYTF. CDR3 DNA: TGTGCCAGCAGCCAACTTTTACAGGGGGCCCCTAACTATGGCTACACCTTC.

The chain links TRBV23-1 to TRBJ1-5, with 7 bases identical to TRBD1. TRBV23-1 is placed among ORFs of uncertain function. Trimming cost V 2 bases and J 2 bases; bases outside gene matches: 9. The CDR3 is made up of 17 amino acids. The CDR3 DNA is TGCGCCAGCAGTCAAAGACCAGGGGGAAGAGGCAATCAGCCCCAGCATTTT. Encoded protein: CASSQRPGGRGNQPQHF.

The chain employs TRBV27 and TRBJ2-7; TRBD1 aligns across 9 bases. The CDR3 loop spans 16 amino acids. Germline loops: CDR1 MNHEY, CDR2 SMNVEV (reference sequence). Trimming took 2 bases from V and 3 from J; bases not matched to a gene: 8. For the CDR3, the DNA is TGTGCCAGCAGTTTACAGACCGGGACAGGGATCTACGAGCAGTACTTC. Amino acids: CASSLQTGTGIYEQYF.